This is a list of T cell receptor beta chains from one sample in a study of cytomegalovirus exposure and HLA in healthy donors. Sequenced by immunoSEQ multiplex PCR; TCRdb stores in-frame clones only, minus some. This table holds roughly 88,000 clones, approximately 70% found once. The specimen sequenced was PBMCs. The receptors stem from a man in his forties or fifties in good health and CMV-seronegative. Both conserved end residues are part of each CDR3. The D gene is left open where the match is weak. Some rows mark clone size as missing; the rest say once, few, many or name a class of expanded clone.

size	D	V	J	CDR3	DNA
NA	NA	TRBV28	TRBJ1-2	CASTAGAGNYGYTF	TGTGCCAGCACCGCGGGAGCAGGGAACTATGGCTACACCTTC
NA	TRBD2	TRBV30	TRBJ2-3	CAWSVGAGGETAQYF	TGTGCCTGGAGTGTGGGAGCGGGGGGCGAGACGGCGCAGTATTTT
NA	TRBD1	TRBV30	TRBJ1-1	CAWYRGTEAFF	TGTGCCTGGTACAGGGGCACTGAAGCTTTCTTT
few	TRBD1	TRBV5-1	TRBJ1-1	CASSLDRGAAFF	TGCGCCAGCAGCTTAGACAGGGGAGCAGCTTTCTTT
NA	NA	TRBV7-2	TRBJ2-7	CASSQPGHGQRQYF	TGTGCCAGCAGCCAACCCGGACACGGCCAGAGGCAGTACTTC
NA	NA	TRBV2	TRBJ1-1	CASIRTVNTEAFF	TGTGCCAGCATTAGGACAGTGAACACTGAAGCTTTCTTT
once	TRBD1	TRBV7-9	TRBJ1-2	CASMYQDRGQGYTF	TGTGCCAGCATGTACCAGGACAGGGGGCAGGGCTACACCTTC
few	TRBD2	TRBV9	TRBJ2-2	CASSARTSTGELFF	TGTGCCAGCAGCGCCCGGACTAGCACCGGGGAGCTGTTTTTT
few	TRBD2	TRBV5-4	TRBJ2-5	CASSLSLAGGQETQYF	TGTGCCAGCAGCTTGAGCCTAGCGGGGGGGCAAGAGACCCAGTACTTC
NA	TRBD1	TRBV27	TRBJ1-5	CASSYGQGDSYSNQPQHF	TGTGCCAGCAGCTATGGACAGGGGGACTCCTATAGCAATCAGCCCCAGCATTTT
NA	TRBD1	TRBV7-2	TRBJ1-1	CASSLQGARTEAFF	TGTGCCAGCAGCCTACAGGGGGCTAGGACTGAAGCTTTCTTT
few	NA	TRBV25-1	TRBJ1-2	CASSARSYGYTF	TGTGCCAGCAGTGCCCGGAGCTATGGCTACACCTTC
NA	TRBD2	TRBV4-2	TRBJ2-1	CASSPVAGRVYNEQFF	TGTGCCAGCAGCCCCGTAGCGGGTCGAGTCTACAATGAGCAGTTCTTC
once	NA	TRBV7-2	TRBJ1-4	CASRGQSTNEKLFF	TGTGCCAGCAGAGGACAGTCAACTAATGAAAAACTGTTTTTT
NA	TRBD1	TRBV11-3	TRBJ1-2	CASSLGDRGSVITGGYTF	TGTGCCAGCAGCCTAGGAGACAGGGGGTCTGTGATAACGGGAGGCTACACCTTC
NA	TRBD1	TRBV5-1	TRBJ1-1	CASSRQGPGYTEAFF	TGCGCCAGCAGCAGACAGGGACCGGGGTACACTGAAGCTTTCTTT
NA	NA	TRBV19	TRBJ2-5	CASGENRDQETQYF	TGTGCCAGCGGGGAAAACAGGGACCAAGAGACCCAGTACTTC
once	NA	TRBV11-2	TRBJ2-3	CASSQGGTDTQYF	TGTGCCAGCAGCCAAGGCGGAACAGATACGCAGTATTTT
few	NA	TRBV2	TRBJ1-2	CASSGTGNYGYTF	TGTGCCAGCAGTGGGACGGGAAACTATGGCTACACCTTC
NA	NA	TRBV2	TRBJ2-3	CASSGDSGTDTQYF	TGTGCCAGCAGTGGTGATAGCGGCACAGATACGCAGTATTTT
NA	TRBD2	TRBV4-2	TRBJ2-5	CASSRKGLAGVPQETQYF	TGTGCCAGCAGCCGGAAGGGACTAGCGGGAGTTCCCCAAGAGACCCAGTACTTC
NA	TRBD2	TRBV6-1	TRBJ2-2	CASSETSASGGARTGELFF	TGTGCCAGCAGTGAAACTTCGGCTAGCGGGGGGGCCCGGACCGGGGAGCTGTTTTTT
NA	NA	TRBV28	TRBJ2-3	CVSSDYTQYF	TGTGTCAGCAGTGACTATACGCAGTATTTT
NA	TRBD1	TRBV9	TRBJ1-2	CASSVLSGGRRGYTF	TGTGCCAGCAGCGTATTGTCAGGGGGTAGGAGGGGCTACACCTTC
NA	TRBD1	TRBV10-3	TRBJ2-6	CAISQQGGSSGANVLTF	TGTGCCATCAGTCAACAGGGGGGAAGCTCTGGGGCCAACGTCCTGACTTTC
NA	TRBD1	TRBV25-1	TRBJ1-1	CASSEEGTGGTTEAFF	TGTGCCAGCAGTGAAGAGGGGACAGGGGGGACCACTGAAGCTTTCTTT
NA	NA	TRBV9	TRBJ2-3	CASSQGGITDTQYF	TGTGCCAGCAGCCAAGGGGGAATCACAGATACGCAGTATTTT
NA	NA	TRBV6-5	TRBJ2-1	CATSRDRSPRAQFF	TGTGCCACCTCCCGAGACAGGAGCCCCCGGGCGCAGTTCTTC
few	NA	TRBV13	TRBJ1-1	CASSSPEERVRNTEAFF	TGTGCCAGCAGCTCCCCAGAGGAGAGAGTTCGGAACACTGAAGCTTTCTTT
NA	NA	TRBV5-6	TRBJ2-3	CASSLGGGGTQYF	TGTGCCAGCAGCTTGGGAGGTGGAGGTACGCAGTATTTT
NA	TRBD1	TRBV11-1	TRBJ2-5	CASSPLRVAGGETQYF	TGTGCCAGCAGCCCACTACGAGTAGCAGGGGGCGAGACCCAGTACTTC
few	NA	TRBV19	TRBJ1-4	CASSIAGGAGEKLFF	TGTGCCAGTAGTATCGCCGGGGGGGCAGGTGAAAAACTGTTTTTT
NA	NA	TRBV19	TRBJ1-3	CASSRGGAGNTIYF	TGTGCCAGTAGTAGAGGCGGCGCTGGAAACACCATATATTTT
NA	NA	TRBV5-1	TRBJ1-2	CASSSGGSANYGYTF	TGCGCCAGCAGCTCGGGGGGCTCAGCTAACTATGGCTACACCTTC
few	TRBD1	TRBV7-2	TRBJ2-2	CASSYRGANTGELFF	TGTGCCAGCAGCTACAGGGGAGCGAACACCGGGGAGCTGTTTTTT
NA	TRBD2	TRBV7-2	TRBJ2-1	CASSLLAGGYNEQFF	TGTGCCAGCAGCCTACTAGCGGGGGGATACAATGAGCAGTTCTTC
NA	NA	TRBV7-3	TRBJ2-2	CVSSLVAGGSGTGELFF	TGTGTCAGCAGCTTAGTTGCTGGTGGGAGCGGGACCGGGGAGCTGTTTTTT
NA	TRBD2	TRBV4-3	TRBJ2-1	CASSQKAGGLTEQFF	TGCGCCAGCAGCCAGAAAGCGGGGGGTCTCACTGAGCAGTTCTTC
NA	TRBD1	TRBV19	TRBJ1-1	CATTIRTGGLLLPNTEAFF	TGTGCCACCACAATACGGACAGGGGGCCTCCTACTTCCGAACACTGAAGCTTTCTTT
NA	TRBD1	TRBV9	TRBJ1-1	CASSVTGQGLSEAFF	TGTGCCAGCAGCGTTACCGGACAGGGACTGTCTGAAGCTTTCTTT
NA	NA	TRBV27	TRBJ2-3	CASSFREWRTDTQYF	TGTGCCAGCAGTTTTCGGGAGTGGCGCACAGATACGCAGTATTTT
NA	TRBD1	TRBV7-8	TRBJ1-2	CASSASTGNQGYGYTF	TGTGCCAGCAGCGCATCGACAGGGAATCAGGGCTATGGCTACACCTTC
few	NA	TRBV5-6	TRBJ2-1	CASSPPPPGEQFF	TGTGCCAGCAGCCCTCCCCCTCCCGGTGAGCAGTTCTTC
NA	TRBD1	TRBV7-9	TRBJ2-2	CASSRTGGRTGELFF	TGTGCCAGCAGCCGGACAGGGGGGCGCACCGGGGAGCTGTTTTTT
NA	TRBD1	TRBV2	TRBJ1-5	CASSLPLDREYQPQHF	TGTGCCAGCAGTCTACCTCTTGACAGGGAATATCAGCCCCAGCATTTT
few	TRBD1	TRBV6-6	TRBJ2-1	CASSPQGALYNEQFF	TGTGCCAGCAGTCCCCAGGGGGCGCTTTACAATGAGCAGTTCTTC
NA	NA	TRBV14	TRBJ2-5	CASSQQGTQETQYF	TGTGCCAGCAGCCAACAGGGTACTCAAGAGACCCAGTACTTC
NA	TRBD2	TRBV29-1	TRBJ2-1	CSVETSGRFYSYNEQFF	TGCAGCGTTGAAACTAGCGGGAGATTTTATTCCTACAATGAGCAGTTCTTC
NA	NA	TRBV5-1	TRBJ2-1	CASSLPDSYNEQFF	TGCGCCAGCAGCTTGCCAGACTCCTACAATGAGCAGTTCTTC
NA	NA	TRBV5-1	TRBJ2-5	CASSLIRTGQETQYF	TGCGCCAGCAGCTTGATAAGAACGGGACAAGAGACCCAGTACTTC